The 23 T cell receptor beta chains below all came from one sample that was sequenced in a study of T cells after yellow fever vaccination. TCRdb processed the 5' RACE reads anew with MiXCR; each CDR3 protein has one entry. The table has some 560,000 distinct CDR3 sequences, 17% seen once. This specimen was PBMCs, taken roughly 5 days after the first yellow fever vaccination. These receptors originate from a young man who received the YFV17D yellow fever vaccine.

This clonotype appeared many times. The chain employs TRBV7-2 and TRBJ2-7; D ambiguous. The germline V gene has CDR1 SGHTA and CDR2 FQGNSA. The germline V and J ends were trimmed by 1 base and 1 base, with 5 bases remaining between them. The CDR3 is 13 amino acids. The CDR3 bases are TGTGCCAGCAGCTTAGAGGATTCCTACGAGCAGTACTTC. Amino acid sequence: CASSLEDSYEQYF.

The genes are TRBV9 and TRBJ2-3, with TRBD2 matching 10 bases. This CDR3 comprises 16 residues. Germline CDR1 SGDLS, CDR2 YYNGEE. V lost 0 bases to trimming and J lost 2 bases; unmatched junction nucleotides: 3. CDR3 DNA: TGTGCCAGCAGCGTAGTAGCGGGGGGTAACACAGATACGCAGTATTTT. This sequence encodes CASSVVAGGNTDTQYF.

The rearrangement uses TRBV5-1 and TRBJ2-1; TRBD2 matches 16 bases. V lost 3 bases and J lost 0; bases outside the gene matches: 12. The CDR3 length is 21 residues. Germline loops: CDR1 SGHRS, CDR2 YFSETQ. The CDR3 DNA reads TGCGCCAGCAGCTCGATGGGACTAGCGGGGGGGCTGAGGTACTCCTACAATGAGCAGTTCTTC. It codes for CASSSMGLAGGLRYSYNEQFF. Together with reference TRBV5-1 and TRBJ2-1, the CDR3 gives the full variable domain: KAGVTQTPRYLIKTRGQQVTLSCSPISGHRSVSWYQQTPGQGLQFLFEYFSETQRNKGNFPGRFSGRQFSNSRSEMNVSTLELGDSALYLCASSSMGLAGGLRYSYNEQFFGPGTRLTVL.

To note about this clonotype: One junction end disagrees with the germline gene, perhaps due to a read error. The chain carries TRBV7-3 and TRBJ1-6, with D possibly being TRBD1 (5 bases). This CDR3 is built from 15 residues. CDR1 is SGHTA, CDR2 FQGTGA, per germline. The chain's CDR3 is CASSLTGNYNSPLHF. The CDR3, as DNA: TGTGCCAGCAGCCTAACAGGCAACTATAATTCACCCCTCCACTTT. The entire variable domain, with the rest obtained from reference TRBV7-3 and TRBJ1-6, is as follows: GAGVSQTPSNKVTEKGKYVELRCDPISGHTALYWYRQSLGQGPEFLIYFQGTGAADDSGLPNDRFFAVRPEGSVSTLKIQRTERGDSAVYLCASSLTGNYNSPLHFGNGTRLTVT.

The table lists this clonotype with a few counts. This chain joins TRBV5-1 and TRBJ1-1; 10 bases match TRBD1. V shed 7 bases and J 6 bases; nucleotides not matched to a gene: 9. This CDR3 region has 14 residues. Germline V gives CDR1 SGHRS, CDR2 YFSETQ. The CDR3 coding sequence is TGCGCCAGCGGCCTATTAGACAGGGGGCCTGAAGCTTTCTTT. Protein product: CASGLLDRGPEAFF.

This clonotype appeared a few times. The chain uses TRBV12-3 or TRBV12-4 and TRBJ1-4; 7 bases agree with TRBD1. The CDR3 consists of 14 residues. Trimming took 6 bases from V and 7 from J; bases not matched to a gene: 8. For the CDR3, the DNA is TGTGCCAGCAGCACACAGGGGATGGGTGAAAAACTGTTTTTT. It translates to CASSTQGMGEKLFF.

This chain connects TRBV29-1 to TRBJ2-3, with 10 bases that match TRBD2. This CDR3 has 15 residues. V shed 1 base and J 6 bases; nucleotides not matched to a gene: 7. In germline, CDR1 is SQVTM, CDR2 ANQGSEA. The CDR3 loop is CSVEAASGGPDTQYF. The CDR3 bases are TGCAGCGTTGAAGCGGCTAGCGGGGGCCCGGATACGCAGTATTTT.

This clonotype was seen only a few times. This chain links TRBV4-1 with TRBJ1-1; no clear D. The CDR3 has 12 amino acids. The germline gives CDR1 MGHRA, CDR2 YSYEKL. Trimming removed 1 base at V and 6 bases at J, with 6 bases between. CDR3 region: CASSQGGPEAFF. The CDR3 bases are TGCGCCAGCAGCCAAGGAGGCCCTGAAGCTTTCTTT.

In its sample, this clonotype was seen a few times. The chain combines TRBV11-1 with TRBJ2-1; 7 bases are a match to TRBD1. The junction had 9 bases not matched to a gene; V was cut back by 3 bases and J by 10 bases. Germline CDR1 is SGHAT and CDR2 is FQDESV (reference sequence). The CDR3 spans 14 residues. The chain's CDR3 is CASSLEQGMLEQFF. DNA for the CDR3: TGTGCCAGCAGCTTGGAACAGGGGATGTTAGAGCAGTTCTTC. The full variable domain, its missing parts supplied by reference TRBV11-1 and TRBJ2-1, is EAEVAQSPRYKITEKSQAVAFWCDPISGHATLYWYRQILGQGPELLVQFQDESVVDDSQLPKDRFSAERLKGVDSTLKIQPAELGDSAMYLCASSLEQGMLEQFFGPGTRLTVL.

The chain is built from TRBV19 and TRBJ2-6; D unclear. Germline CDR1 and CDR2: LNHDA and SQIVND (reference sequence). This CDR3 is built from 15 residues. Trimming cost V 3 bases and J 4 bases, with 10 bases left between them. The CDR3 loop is CASSIGPSGANVLTF. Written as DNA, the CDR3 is TGTGCCAGTAGTATTGGGCCCTCCGGGGCCAACGTCCTGACTTTC.

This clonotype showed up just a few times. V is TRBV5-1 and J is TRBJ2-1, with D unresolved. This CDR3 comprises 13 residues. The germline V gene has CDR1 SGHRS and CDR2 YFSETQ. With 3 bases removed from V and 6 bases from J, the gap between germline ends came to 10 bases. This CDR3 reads CASSYQVGNEQFF. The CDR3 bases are TGCGCCAGCAGCTACCAGGTAGGCAATGAGCAGTTCTTC.

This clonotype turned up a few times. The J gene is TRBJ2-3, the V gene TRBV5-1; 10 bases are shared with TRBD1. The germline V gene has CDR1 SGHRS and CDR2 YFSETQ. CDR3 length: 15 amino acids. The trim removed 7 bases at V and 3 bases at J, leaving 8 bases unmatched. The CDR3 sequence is CASQRGQGETDTQYF. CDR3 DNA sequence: TGCGCCAGCCAGAGAGGACAGGGGGAAACAGATACGCAGTATTTT.

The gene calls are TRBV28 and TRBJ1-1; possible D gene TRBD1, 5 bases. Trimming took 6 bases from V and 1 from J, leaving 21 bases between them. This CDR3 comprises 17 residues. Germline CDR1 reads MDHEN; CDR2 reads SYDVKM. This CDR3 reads CASSSGLTRVRNTEAFF. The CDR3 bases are TGTGCCAGCAGCTCGGGACTCACGAGGGTGAGGAACACTGAAGCTTTCTTT. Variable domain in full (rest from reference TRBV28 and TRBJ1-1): DVKVTQSSRYLVKRTGEKVFLECVQDMDHENMFWYRQDPGLGLRLIYFSYDVKMKEKGDIPEGYSVSREKKERFSLILESASTNQTSMYLCASSSGLTRVRNTEAFFGQGTRLTVV.

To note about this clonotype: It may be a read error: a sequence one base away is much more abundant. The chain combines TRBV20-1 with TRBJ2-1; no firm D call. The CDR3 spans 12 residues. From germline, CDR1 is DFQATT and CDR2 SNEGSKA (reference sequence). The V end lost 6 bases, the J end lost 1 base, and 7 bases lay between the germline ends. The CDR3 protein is CSASRSYNEQFF. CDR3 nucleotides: TGCAGTGCCTCGAGATCCTACAATGAGCAGTTCTTC.

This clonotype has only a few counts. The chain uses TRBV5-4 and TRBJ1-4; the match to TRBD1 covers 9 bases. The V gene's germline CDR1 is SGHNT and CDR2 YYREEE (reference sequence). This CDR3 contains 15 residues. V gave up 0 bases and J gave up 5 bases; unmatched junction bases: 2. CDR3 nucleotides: TGTGCCAGCAGCTTGGGGGGGACAGGGAATGAAAAACTGTTTTTT. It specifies CASSLGGTGNEKLFF.

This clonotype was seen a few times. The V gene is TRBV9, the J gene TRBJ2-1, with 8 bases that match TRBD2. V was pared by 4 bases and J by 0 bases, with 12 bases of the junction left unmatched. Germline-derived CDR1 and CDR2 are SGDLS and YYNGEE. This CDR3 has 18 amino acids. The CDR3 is CASSPRRGLESSYNEQFF. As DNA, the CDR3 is TGTGCCAGCAGCCCCCGGAGGGGACTAGAGAGCTCCTACAATGAGCAGTTCTTC.

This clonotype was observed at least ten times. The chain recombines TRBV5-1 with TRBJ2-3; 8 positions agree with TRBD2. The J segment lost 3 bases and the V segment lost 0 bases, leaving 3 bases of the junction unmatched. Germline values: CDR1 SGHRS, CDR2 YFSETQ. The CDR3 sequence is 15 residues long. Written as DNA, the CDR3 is TGCGCCAGCAGCTTGGGTGGACTAGCTACAGATACGCAGTATTTT. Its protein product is CASSLGGLATDTQYF. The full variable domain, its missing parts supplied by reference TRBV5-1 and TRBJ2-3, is KAGVTQTPRYLIKTRGQQVTLSCSPISGHRSVSWYQQTPGQGLQFLFEYFSETQRNKGNFPGRFSGRQFSNSRSEMNVSTLELGDSALYLCASSLGGLATDTQYFGPGTRLTVL.

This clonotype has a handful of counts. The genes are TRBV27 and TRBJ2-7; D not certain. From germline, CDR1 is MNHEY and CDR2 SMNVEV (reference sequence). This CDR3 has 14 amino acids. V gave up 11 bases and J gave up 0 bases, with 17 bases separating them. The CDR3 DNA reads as TGTGCCTCAAAGGACCGCCCGGGCTCCTACGAGCAGTACGTC. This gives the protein CASKDRPGSYEQYV.

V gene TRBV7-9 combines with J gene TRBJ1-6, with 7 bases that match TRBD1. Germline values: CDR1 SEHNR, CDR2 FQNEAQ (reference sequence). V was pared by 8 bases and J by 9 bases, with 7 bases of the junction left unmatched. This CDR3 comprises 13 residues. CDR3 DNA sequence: TGTGCCAGCCAGGGGGATGGTGGTTCACCCCTCCACTTT. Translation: CASQGDGGSPLHF.

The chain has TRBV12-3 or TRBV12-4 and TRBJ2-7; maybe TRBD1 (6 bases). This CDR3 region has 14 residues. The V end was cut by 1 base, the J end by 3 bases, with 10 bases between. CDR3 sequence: CASSLGPGVYEQYF. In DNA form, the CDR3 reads TGTGCCAGCAGTTTAGGCCCAGGGGTCTACGAGCAGTACTTC.

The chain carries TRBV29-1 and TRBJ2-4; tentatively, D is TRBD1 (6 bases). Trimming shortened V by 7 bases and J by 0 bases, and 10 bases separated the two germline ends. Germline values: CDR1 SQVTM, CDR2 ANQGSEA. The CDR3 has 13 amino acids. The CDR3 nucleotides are TGCAGCGCCTTACAGGGAGCCAAAAACATTCAGTACTTC. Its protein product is CSALQGAKNIQYF.

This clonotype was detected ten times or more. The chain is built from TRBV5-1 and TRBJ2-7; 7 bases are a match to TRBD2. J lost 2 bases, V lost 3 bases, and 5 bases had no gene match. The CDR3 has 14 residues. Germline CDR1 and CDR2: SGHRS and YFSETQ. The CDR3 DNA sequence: TGCGCCAGCAGCTCCAGCGGGGAAACCTACGAGCAGTACTTC. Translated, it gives CASSSSGETYEQYF.

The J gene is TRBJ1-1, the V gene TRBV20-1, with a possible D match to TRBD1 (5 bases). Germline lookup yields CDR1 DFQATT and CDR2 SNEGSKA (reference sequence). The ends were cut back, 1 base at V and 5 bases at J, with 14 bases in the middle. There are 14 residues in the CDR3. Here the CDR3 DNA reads TGCAGTGCTAGAGGACGCAGGGAGGGGACTGAAGCTTTCTTT. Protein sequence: CSARGRREGTEAFF.